One sample yielded the 4 T cell receptor beta chains listed below, sequenced in a study of CD4+ T cells in melanoma. The assay was immunoSEQ multiplex PCR, and TCRdb's table has in-frame clones only and misses some. The sample contains 110,000 to 150,000 clones, about 93% of which appear only once. The receptors stem from a human donor with melanoma.

The chain uses TRBV30 and TRBJ1-2; a possible D gene is TRBD1 (5 bases). The germline CDR1 and CDR2 sequences are GTSNPN and SVGIG (reference sequence). The V end was cut by 2 bases, the J end by 4 bases, with 11 bases between. The CDR3 length is 13 residues. CDR3: CAWSFKGLYGYTF. Written as DNA, the CDR3 is TGTGCCTGGAGTTTCAAGGGGCTCTATGGCTACACCTTC.

The DNA for the CDR3 is TGCGCCAGCAGCTTGGTCTGGGGGGCTAATGAGCAGTTCTTC. It specifies CASSLVWGANEQFF. This chain connects TRBV5-1 to TRBJ2-1; D may correspond to TRBD1 or TRBD2 (6 bases each). The CDR3 length is 14 residues. V was trimmed by 0 bases and J by 7 bases, leaving 11 bases between them. CDR1 is SGHRS and CDR2 is YFSETQ in the germline V gene.

The V gene is TRBV29-1, the J gene TRBJ2-7; D ambiguous. The CDR3 runs to 13 residues. Germline loops: CDR1 SQVTM, CDR2 ANQGSEA. Trimming removed 2 bases at V and 2 bases at J, with 10 bases between. CDR3 sequence (DNA): TGCAGCGTTGAAAGGGCAGGTGCCTACGAGCAGTACTTC. It specifies CSVERAGAYEQYF.

The rearrangement joins TRBV6-1 to TRBJ2-7, with D uncertain. The germline V gene encodes CDR1 MNHNS and CDR2 SASEGT. The CDR3 contains 14 residues. V was pared by 5 bases and J by 2 bases, with 13 bases between. CDR3 region: CASSKNSAPYEQYF. Here the CDR3 DNA reads TGTGCCAGCAGTAAAAACAGCGCTCCCTACGAGCAGTACTTC.